The 4 T cell receptor beta chains below were found in one sample sequenced in a study of blood T cell repertoires in COVID-19. Clones were read by immunoSEQ multiplex PCR, and TCRdb kept only the in-frame ones, dropping some. Of around 190,000 clones listed, about 88% are singletons. Sequencing was carried out using peripheral blood. These receptor sequences come from a man younger than 35 who had recovered from COVID-19.

The chain carries TRBV6-2 or TRBV6-3 and TRBJ2-2; 7 nucleotides align to TRBD2. V lost 6 bases and J lost 0; bases outside the gene matches: 7. This CDR3 comprises 16 residues. Germline CDR1 is MNHEY and CDR2 is SVGEGT. The CDR3 DNA sequence: TGTGCCAGCAGCAAACTAGCGCCTACGAACACCGGGGAGCTGTTTTTT. Its protein is CASSKLAPTNTGELFF.

A word on this clone: The same CDR3 also results from other DNA sequences found in this sample. The chain combines TRBV5-1 with TRBJ2-1, with D perhaps TRBD2 (5 bases). Per the germline V gene, CDR1 is SGHRS and CDR2 is YFSETQ. V lost 5 bases and J 3 bases, leaving 9 bases between the germline ends. The CDR3 has 13 residues. DNA for the CDR3: TGCGCCAGCAGTCTTACTAGCTACAATGAGCAGTTCTTC. The encoded protein is CASSLTSYNEQFF.

The chain has TRBV3-1 (or the pseudogene TRBV3-2) and TRBJ2-1, with TRBD1 matching over 7 bases. CDR1 and CDR2 (germline): LGHDT, YNNKEL (reference sequence). The CDR3 covers 17 residues. The V segment lost 0 bases and the J segment 0 bases; nucleotides outside the gene matches: 5. The CDR3 DNA reads TGTGCCAGCAGCCAAGACGAGGGACAGAGCTCCTACAATGAGCAGTTCTTC. It encodes CASSQDEGQSSYNEQFF.

The chain couples TRBV19 to TRBJ2-7; 8 nucleotides align to TRBD1. Trimming took 5 bases from V and 1 from J; bases not matched to a gene: 13. There are 17 residues in the CDR3. In germline, CDR1 is LNHDA, CDR2 SQIVND (reference sequence). DNA of the CDR3: TGTGCCAGTAGTCCCCGCCAGGGGGCTCGGTTGTCCTACGAGCAGTACTTC. Protein product: CASSPRQGARLSYEQYF. Looking up the rest from reference TRBV19 and TRBJ2-7 gives the full variable domain: DGGITQSPKYLFRKEGQNVTLSCEQNLNHDAMYWYRQDPGQGLRLIYYSQIVNDFQKGDIAEGYSVSREKKESFPLTVTSAQKNPTAFYLCASSPRQGARLSYEQYFGPGTRLTVT.